The rows below give T cell receptor beta chains drawn from one sample of a study of CD8 T cells in ankylosing spondylitis. TCRdb re-called the 5' RACE reads through MiXCR, storing one row per CDR3 protein. The sample includes some 130,000 distinct CDR3 sequences, around 7.9% of them seen just once. The sequenced material came from blood, either unsorted or a sorted T cell fraction (not recorded which). Source of these receptors: a female donor with ankylosing spondylitis or in good health (not recorded which). Both conserved end residues are part of each CDR3. A D gene is named only where the DNA matches it firmly. Size values are once, few and many counts, or a class for expanded clones, and some rows have none.

J gene | clone size | D gene | V gene | CDR3 DNA | CDR3 protein
TRBJ1-5 | many | . | TRBV20-1 | TGCAGTGCTAGAACGGGGGCGGGTCAGCCCCAGCATTTT | CSARTGAGQPQHF
TRBJ1-2 | . | . | TRBV12-3/TRBV12-4 | TGTGCCAGCAGTCTCGTCCACGGGAGCCCCTATGGCTACACCTTC | CASSLVHGSPYGYTF
TRBJ1-5 | many | TRBD1 | TRBV24-1 | TGTGCCACCAGTGACCCCGGGACAGGGGGCGGGCAGCCCCAGCATTTT | CATSDPGTGGGQPQHF
TRBJ1-1 | many | TRBD1 | TRBV6-1 | TGTGCCAGCAGTAGGGGGCGGAACACTGAAGCTTTCTTT | CASSRGRNTEAFF
TRBJ2-5 | many | . | TRBV7-7 | TGTGCTAGCAGCCCGCGGGACTTCCAAGAGACCCAGTACTTC | CASSPRDFQETQYF
TRBJ1-1 | . | TRBD1 | TRBV7-3 | TGTGCCAGCAGCCCACAGGGGATGAACACTGAAGCTTTCTTT | CASSPQGMNTEAFF
TRBJ1-5 | many | . | TRBV4-2 | TGTGCCAGCAGCCAAGTGGCAGGGAATCAGCCCCAGCATTTT | CASSQVAGNQPQHF
TRBJ2-5 | many | . | TRBV20-1 | TGCAGTGCTAGTGTGGTTGGGTCCCAGTACTTC | CSASVVGSQYF
TRBJ1-1 | many | TRBD1 | TRBV10-3 | TGTGCCACCGGGGCTACAGGGGGCGCGAGCACTGAAGCTTTCTTT | CATGATGGASTEAFF
TRBJ1-2 | . | . | TRBV18 | TGTGCCAGCTCACCTCAGGGCCGGGATGGCTACACCTTC | CASSPQGRDGYTF
TRBJ1-2 | many | . | TRBV6-5 | TGTGCCAGCAGTTACTCGAGGACAGCTTATGGCTACACCTTC | CASSYSRTAYGYTF
TRBJ2-1 | . | . | TRBV28 | TGTGCCAGCAGTCGGGTATCCGGGACGCTCAGGAGGTTCTTC | CASSRVSGTLRRFF
TRBJ1-6 | few | TRBD1 | TRBV5-1 | TGCGCCAGCAGCTTGGAGGGACAGACCCTTAATTCACCCCTCCACTTT | CASSLEGQTLNSPLHF
TRBJ1-2 | . | TRBD1 | TRBV6-1 | TGTGCCAGCAGAGCGGGACAGGGGGCCGACTATGGCTACACCTTC | CASRAGQGADYGYTF
TRBJ1-4 | many | . | TRBV7-8 | TGTGCCAGCAGCTTTTTAACCGGGGCGAATAATGAAAAACTGTTTTTT | CASSFLTGANNEKLFF
TRBJ1-3 | . | . | TRBV18 | TGTGCCAGCTCACCAGGAGGACAAGCCTCTGGAAACACCATATATTTT | CASSPGGQASGNTIYF
TRBJ2-5 | many | . | TRBV6-5 | TGTGCCAGCAGTTCAACCCCGGGCTCCGGGAAGGAGACCCAGTACTTC | CASSSTPGSGKETQYF
TRBJ2-5 | many | TRBD1 | TRBV29-1 | TGCAGCGTTGAAGATCCTGGACAGGCCGTAGGGGAGACCCAGTACTTC | CSVEDPGQAVGETQYF
TRBJ2-2 | . | . | TRBV7-2 | TGTGCCAGCAGCTTAGTCCCTTGGGATGCGGGGGAGCTGTTTTTT | CASSLVPWDAGELFF
TRBJ2-3 | many | . | TRBV7-6 | TGTGCCAGCAGCTTAGGGGGGGGCTTAGATACGCAGTATTTT | CASSLGGGLDTQYF
TRBJ2-7 | many | . | TRBV5-6 | TGTGCCAGCAGCTTGGCCACGGGACCCTACGAGCAGTACTTC | CASSLATGPYEQYF
TRBJ2-2 | . | . | TRBV9 | TGTGCCAGCAGCGTTCGTCCGAACACCGGGGAGCTGTTTTTT | CASSVRPNTGELFF
TRBJ1-1 | many | TRBD1 | TRBV12-3/TRBV12-4 | TGTGCCAGCAGCCAACAGGGGGACACTGAAGCTTTCTTT | CASSQQGDTEAFF
TRBJ2-5 | . | . | TRBV5-1 | TGCGCCAGCAGCTTGGCCTTGGGGGGCCAAGAGACCCAGTACTTC | CASSLALGGQETQYF
TRBJ1-4 | many | . | TRBV6-1 | TGTGCCAGCAGTGGCGGGGGTAATAATGAAAAACTGTTTTTT | CASSGGGNNEKLFF
TRBJ2-1 | many | . | TRBV6-5 | TGTGCCAGCAGTTTCTTAGCGGCGTCCTACAATGAGCAGTTCTTC | CASSFLAASYNEQFF
TRBJ2-5 | many | . | TRBV5-6 | TGTGCCAGCAGCTTCAGGGTTGGAGAGACCCAGTACTTC | CASSFRVGETQYF
TRBJ2-3 | many | TRBD1 | TRBV12-3/TRBV12-4 | TGTGCCAGCAGTTACCCGGACAGGGAGGTCACAGATACGCAGTATTTT | CASSYPDREVTDTQYF
TRBJ1-1 | many | TRBD1 | TRBV27 | TGTGCCAGCAGTTTGGGCGACAGGGAGGCCGAAGCTTTCTTT | CASSLGDREAEAFF
TRBJ2-1 | many | . | TRBV5-1 | TGCGCCAGCAGCTTGGTCGGTACGTCAGGGAGATATAATGAGCAGTTCTTC | CASSLVGTSGRYNEQFF
TRBJ2-7 | few | TRBD1 | TRBV5-1 | TGCGCCAGCAGCTCCCGGGACAGGGGCCACGAGCAGTACTTC | CASSSRDRGHEQYF
TRBJ2-3 | many | . | TRBV7-9 | TGTGCCAGCAGCTTATGGGGGCAGGGCACAGATACGCAGTATTTT | CASSLWGQGTDTQYF